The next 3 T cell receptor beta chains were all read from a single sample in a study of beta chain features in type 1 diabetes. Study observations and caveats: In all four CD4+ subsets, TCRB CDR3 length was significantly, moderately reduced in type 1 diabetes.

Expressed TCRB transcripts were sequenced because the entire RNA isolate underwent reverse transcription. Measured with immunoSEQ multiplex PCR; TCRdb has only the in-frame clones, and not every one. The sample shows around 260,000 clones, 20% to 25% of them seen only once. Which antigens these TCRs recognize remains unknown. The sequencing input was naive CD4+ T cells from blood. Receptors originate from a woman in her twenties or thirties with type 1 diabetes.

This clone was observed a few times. Here the CDR3 DNA reads TGCACAGGGGGGAACCAAGAGACCCAGTACTTC. It codes for CTGGNQETQYF. The chain has TRBV20-1 and TRBJ2-5; TRBD1 might be the D (7 bases). Per germline, CDR1 DFQATT and CDR2 SNEGSKA (reference sequence). CDR3 length: 11 residues.

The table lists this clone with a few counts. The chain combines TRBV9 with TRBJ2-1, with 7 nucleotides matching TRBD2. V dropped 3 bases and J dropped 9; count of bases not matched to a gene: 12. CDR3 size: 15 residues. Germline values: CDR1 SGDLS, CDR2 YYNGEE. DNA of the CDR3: TGTGCCAGCAGCGCGGAGGGAACTAGCGCGGGTGAGCAGTTCTTC. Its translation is CASSAEGTSAGEQFF.

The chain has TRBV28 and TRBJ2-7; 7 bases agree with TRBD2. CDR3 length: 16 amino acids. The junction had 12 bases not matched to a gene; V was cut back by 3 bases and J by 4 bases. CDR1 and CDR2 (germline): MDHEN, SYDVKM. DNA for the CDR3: TGTGCCAGCAGTTTGGGAGGGGCAGGGAGGGGTTACGAGCAGTACTTC. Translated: CASSLGGAGRGYEQYF.